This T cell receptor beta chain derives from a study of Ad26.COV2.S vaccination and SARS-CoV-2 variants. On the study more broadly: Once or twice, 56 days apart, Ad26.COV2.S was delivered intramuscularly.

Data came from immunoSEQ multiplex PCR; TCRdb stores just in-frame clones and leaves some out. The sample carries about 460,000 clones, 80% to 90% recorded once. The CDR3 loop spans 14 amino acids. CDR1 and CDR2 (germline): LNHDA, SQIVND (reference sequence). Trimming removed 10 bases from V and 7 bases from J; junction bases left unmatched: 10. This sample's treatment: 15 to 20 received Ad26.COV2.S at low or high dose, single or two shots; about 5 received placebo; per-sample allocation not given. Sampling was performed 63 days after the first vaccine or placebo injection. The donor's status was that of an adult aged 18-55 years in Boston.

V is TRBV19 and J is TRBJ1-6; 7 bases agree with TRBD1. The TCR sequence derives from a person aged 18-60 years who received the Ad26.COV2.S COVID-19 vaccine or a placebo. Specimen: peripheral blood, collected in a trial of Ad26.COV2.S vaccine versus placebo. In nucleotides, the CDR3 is TGTGCCACACGACTTGGGACAGCAAATTCACCCCTCCACTTT. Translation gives CATRLGTANSPLHF.